The T cell receptor (beta chain) under discussion was sequenced for a study of sequential checkpoint blockade in melanoma. Study-level background: After nivolumab or ipilimumab alone, approximately 22 patients had week-13 rebiopsies.

The sample's treatment: randomized to nivolumab then ipilimumab (arm A) or the reverse (arm B). This clone was seen a handful of times. The CDR3 totals 15 residues. Trimming took off 5 bases at V and 6 bases at J, with 17 bases between the two ends. Looked up from germline, CDR1 is MDHEN and CDR2 is SYDVKM. Assay: immunoSEQ multiplex PCR; the TCRdb copy retains only in-frame clones and omits some. The sample shows about 5,300 clones, 20% to 30% of them seen only once. J is TRBJ1-5 and V is TRBV28; the D gene is possibly TRBD1 (5 bases). The sequencing here drew on tumor tissue (inferred from file names), taken from a patient given nivolumab and ipilimumab in sequence. This receptor was identified in a human donor with melanoma. This chain's CDR3 is CASSTPAGRGQPQHF. The CDR3 region has the DNA TGTGCCAGCAGTACCCCCGCTGGGAGGGGTCAGCCCCAGCATTTT.